These 27 T cell receptor beta chains were all obtained from the same sample, sequenced in a study of shared clonotypes between healthy human individuals. The data were produced by immunoSEQ multiplex PCR, yet TCRdb's version contains in-frame clones alone and is incomplete. The repertoire includes about 2.1 million clones, just under 95% of them detected once, and around 1.8% sits in the top ten. Selected positively for CCR7 and CD45RO-negative, naive CD8 cells excluded terminally differentiated effector memory CD45RA+ cells. Sequencing was done on a sample of naive CD8+ T cells from PBMCs. Every receptor here comes from a man aged 18 to 30 in good health. Some clones in this sample may be carry-over from other donors' samples.

The CDR3 DNA follows: TGTGCCAGCAGCTCGACAGGGACTTCCTACGAGCAGTACTTC. This codes for CASSSTGTSYEQYF. The V gene is TRBV6-5, the J gene TRBJ2-5; TRBD1 is a possible D gene (7 bases). The assigned J gene may be wrong: the sequence end matches TRBJ2-7 better. The germline CDR1 and CDR2 sequences are MNHEY and SVGAGI. The CDR3 is 14 residues long.

As concerns this clone: Additional DNA sequences in this sample encode the identical CDR3. The chain has TRBV9 and TRBJ2-1; D uncertain. This CDR3 region has 15 residues. V was pared by 0 bases and J by 6 bases, with 13 bases between. Germline assignment: CDR1 SGDLS and CDR2 YYNGEE. In nucleotides, the CDR3 is TGTGCCAGCAGCGTAGGTGGGTCAACCTCCAATGAGCAGTTCTTC. It yields the protein CASSVGGSTSNEQFF.

The chain links TRBV7-6 to TRBJ2-1; D remains ambiguous. Germline assignment: CDR1 SGHVS and CDR2 FNYEAQ. This CDR3 region has 15 residues. V lost 1 base and J lost 6, with 13 bases in between. CDR3 sequence: CASSLGSSRGNEQFF. In DNA form, the CDR3 reads TGTGCCAGCAGCTTAGGTTCTAGTCGCGGCAATGAGCAGTTCTTC.

V is TRBV28 and J is TRBJ2-2; D perhaps matches TRBD1 (6 bases). The CDR3 length is 18 residues. Germline loops: CDR1 MDHEN, CDR2 SYDVKM. V was clipped by 7 bases and J by 1 base, with 22 bases between them. This CDR3 reads CASTLVDSTHLNTGELFF. The CDR3, as DNA: TGTGCCAGCACCCTTGTGGACAGCACCCACTTGAACACCGGGGAGCTGTTTTTT.

Worth noting for this clone: Other DNA sequences from this sample encode an identical CDR3 as well. This chain joins TRBV27 and TRBJ2-1; the D gene is possibly TRBD1 (5 bases). CDR1 and CDR2 from the germline V gene are MNHEY and SMNVEV (reference sequence). The V and J ends lost 2 bases and 7 bases respectively, with 6 bases between them. The CDR3 runs to 12 residues. The DNA for the CDR3 is TGTGCCAGCAGTTTAGGGGCGAATGAGCAGTTCTTC. Amino acids: CASSLGANEQFF.

This chain joins TRBV7-3 and TRBJ2-1; TRBD2 aligns across 10 bases. The V gene end was trimmed by 3 bases and the J gene end by 10 bases; junction bases not matched to a gene: 9. Germline V gene sequence: CDR1 SGHTA, CDR2 FQGTGA. The CDR3 sequence is 15 residues long. CDR3 nucleotides: TGTGCCAGCAGCTTTGGTCTAGCGGGGGTCTTGGAGCAGTTCTTC. This sequence encodes CASSFGLAGVLEQFF.

The chain combines TRBV4-3 with TRBJ2-1; tentative D call: TRBD1 (6 bases). The germline V gene has CDR1 LGHNA and CDR2 YSLEER. This CDR3 region has 13 residues. The V gene lost 4 bases and the J gene lost 10 bases, with 14 bases spanning the gap. CDR3 DNA: TGCGCCAGCAGCCCAATAGGACAGAAAGAGCAGTTCTTC. Amino acid sequence: CASSPIGQKEQFF.

The rearrangement uses TRBV28 and TRBJ1-3; 7 positions match TRBD1. Germline values: CDR1 MDHEN, CDR2 SYDVKM. The CDR3 spans 17 residues. The trim removed 5 bases at V and 0 bases at J, leaving 10 bases unmatched. CDR3 residues: CASSTTTGYNSGNTIYF. The CDR3 DNA reads as TGTGCCAGCAGTACAACGACAGGGTACAACTCTGGAAACACCATATATTTT. Based on the CDR3 plus reference TRBV28 and TRBJ1-3, the full variable domain is DVKVTQSSRYLVKRTGEKVFLECVQDMDHENMFWYRQDPGLGLRLIYFSYDVKMKEKGDIPEGYSVSREKKERFSLILESASTNQTSMYLCASSTTTGYNSGNTIYFGEGSWLTVV.

V is TRBV28 and J is TRBJ2-1, with D unresolved. This CDR3 is built from 13 residues. Trimming stripped 5 bases from V and 8 bases from J, with 13 bases between. Per germline, CDR1 MDHEN and CDR2 SYDVKM. CDR3: CASSRSRSHEQFF. CDR3 coding DNA: TGTGCCAGCAGTCGATCTAGATCCCATGAGCAGTTCTTC.

In its sample, this clone was seen once. J is TRBJ2-5 and V is TRBV7-9, with a tentative D call TRBD1 (6 bases). V was trimmed by 1 base and J by 5 bases, leaving 11 bases between them. The V gene's germline CDR1 is SEHNR and CDR2 FQNEAQ (reference sequence). The CDR3 length is 14 residues. CDR3 amino acids: CASSLEQGRETQYF. In DNA, the CDR3 is TGTGCCAGCAGCTTAGAACAGGGAAGGGAGACCCAGTACTTC.

This clone was detected once. V usage is TRBV7-9 and J usage is TRBJ2-1; 9 nucleotides match TRBD1. This CDR3 has 12 amino acids. In germline, CDR1 is SEHNR, CDR2 FQNEAQ (reference sequence). V lost 5 bases to trimming and J lost 14 bases; unmatched junction nucleotides: 7. CDR3 sequence (DNA): TGTGCCAGCAGCGAGGGGACAGGGTGGGAGTTCTTC. Its translation: CASSEGTGWEFF.

The chain has TRBV29-1 and TRBJ2-3; TRBD2 aligns across 7 bases. The ends lost 0 bases at V and 4 bases at J; junction bases unmatched: 4. Germline-derived CDR1 and CDR2 are SQVTM and ANQGSEA. CDR3 length equals 14 residues. CDR3 protein: CSVEEGGRADTQYF. Written as DNA, the CDR3 is TGCAGCGTTGAAGAGGGCGGGAGAGCAGATACGCAGTATTTT.

The chain employs TRBV6-6 and TRBJ1-2; D remains ambiguous. Germline V gene data show CDR1 as MNHNY and CDR2 as SVGAGI (reference sequence). This CDR3 is built from 9 residues. V was cut by 10 bases and J by 4 bases, with 4 bases left in between. Written as DNA, the CDR3 is TGTGCCAAGGTCTATGGCTACACCTTC. Translated, it gives CAKVYGYTF.

The genes are TRBV27 and TRBJ2-2; D may be TRBD1 (5 bases). V was shortened by 4 bases and J by 7 bases, with 13 bases between the two germline ends. Per germline, CDR1 MNHEY and CDR2 SMNVEV (reference sequence). The CDR3 sequence is 14 residues long. CDR3 amino acids: CASSWGQGVGELFF. The CDR3 DNA reads as TGTGCCAGCAGTTGGGGCCAAGGGGTCGGGGAGCTGTTTTTT.

The genes are TRBV28 and TRBJ2-5; TRBD1 matches at 10 bases. The CDR3 is made up of 17 amino acids. Per germline, CDR1 MDHEN and CDR2 SYDVKM. Trimming removed 2 bases from V and 5 bases from J; junction bases left unmatched: 11. The CDR3 is CASSLHKGTGDKETQYF. The CDR3 DNA is TGTGCCAGCAGTTTACATAAAGGGACAGGGGACAAGGAGACCCAGTACTTC.

The chain employs TRBV6-5 and TRBJ1-2; tentative D call: TRBD1 (5 bases). Germline values: CDR1 MNHEY, CDR2 SVGAGI. The V end was cut by 5 bases, the J end by 8 bases, with 15 bases between. The length of the CDR3 is 13 residues. CDR3 DNA sequence: TGTGCCAGCAGTCTCGGGTTGGGGGACGGCTACACCTTC. It specifies CASSLGLGDGYTF.

About this clone itself: The sample contains more than one DNA sequence encoding this CDR3. The V call is TRBV4-3, the J call TRBJ2-7; 10 bases fit TRBD2. Unmatched junction bases numbered 3, after V lost 0 bases and J lost 4 bases. Per germline, CDR1 LGHNA and CDR2 YSLEER. This CDR3 spans 15 amino acids. CDR3 protein: CASSQDTSGTYEQYF. The CDR3 DNA sequence: TGCGCCAGCAGCCAAGATACTAGCGGGACTTACGAGCAGTACTTC.

The chain is built from TRBV5-4 and TRBJ2-7; D not resolved. Germline CDR1 SGHNT, CDR2 YYREEE (reference sequence). V lost 1 base and J 7 bases, leaving 12 bases between the germline ends. There are 13 residues in the CDR3. The CDR3 here is CASSLPAVREQYF. The CDR3 DNA is TGTGCCAGCAGCTTGCCGGCGGTTCGGGAGCAGTACTTC.

The J gene is TRBJ2-2, the V gene TRBV18, with a possible D match to TRBD1 (5 bases). This CDR3 has 16 amino acids. V was shortened by 0 bases and J by 4 bases, with 12 bases between the two germline ends. Germline lookup yields CDR1 KGHSH and CDR2 LQKENI. The CDR3 nucleotides are TGTGCCAGCTCACCACCGGCAGGGATGAGCACCGGGGAGCTGTTTTTT. Translated, it gives CASSPPAGMSTGELFF.

The J gene is TRBJ1-1, the V gene TRBV7-9; D is possibly TRBD1 (5 bases). The germline V gene encodes CDR1 SEHNR and CDR2 FQNEAQ (reference sequence). This CDR3 comprises 16 residues. V lost 5 bases, J lost 0 bases, and 16 bases lay in between. CDR3 amino acids: CASSPLIAGVNTEAFF. In nucleotides, the CDR3 is TGTGCCAGCAGCCCGCTCATTGCGGGGGTGAACACTGAAGCTTTCTTT.

The genes are TRBV7-2 and TRBJ2-2; TRBD1 might be the D (6 bases). V was pared by 5 bases and J by 6 bases, with 10 bases between. This CDR3 has 13 residues. The germline CDR1 and CDR2 sequences are SGHTA and FQGNSA. This chain's CDR3 is CASSPTGAGELFF. The CDR3 DNA reads TGTGCCAGCAGCCCGACAGGTGCCGGGGAGCTGTTTTTT.

This clone occurred once. This chain joins TRBV6-5 and TRBJ1-2; D not certain. In germline, CDR1 is MNHEY, CDR2 SVGAGI. The CDR3 is 13 residues long. Between the trimmed V and J ends, which lost 2 bases and 4 bases, there was a span of 8 bases. The CDR3 DNA sequence: TGTGCCAGCAGTTACGGGTTTAGCTATGGCTACACCTTC. Translation gives CASSYGFSYGYTF.

The genes are TRBV11-2 and TRBJ2-3; 7 nucleotides agree with TRBD2. The V segment lost 3 bases and the J segment 2 bases; nucleotides outside the gene matches: 8. Germline V gene lookup returns CDR1 SGHAT and CDR2 FQNNGV. The CDR3 has 16 amino acids. The CDR3 spells CASSFREAGPTDTQYF. CDR3 DNA: TGTGCCAGCAGCTTCCGGGAGGCAGGGCCCACAGATACGCAGTATTTT.

This chain uses TRBV6-1 with TRBJ1-3; D not resolved. The CDR3 loop spans 17 amino acids. Trimming cost V 2 bases and J 4 bases, with 18 bases left between them. CDR1 and CDR2 from the germline V gene are MNHNS and SASEGT. The CDR3 sequence: CASSESISLRAGNTIYF. Here the CDR3 DNA reads TGTGCCAGCAGTGAATCGATCAGTTTGAGAGCGGGAAACACCATATATTTT.

Note on this clone: The same CDR3 also results from other DNA sequences found in this sample. The chain combines TRBV10-3 with TRBJ1-1; D gene ambiguous. The germline CDR1 and CDR2 sequences are ENHRY and SYGVKD. With 0 bases removed from V and 6 bases from J, the gap between germline ends came to 8 bases. CDR3 length: 13 residues. The CDR3 here is CAISESYGAEAFF. CDR3 bases: TGTGCCATCAGTGAGTCCTATGGGGCTGAAGCTTTCTTT.

The V call is TRBV5-1, the J call TRBJ1-2, with TRBD1 identical over 7 bases. The CDR3 totals 15 residues. CDR1 and CDR2 from the germline V gene are SGHRS and YFSETQ. The trim removed 4 bases at V and 3 bases at J, leaving 9 bases unmatched. CDR3 in DNA: TGCGCCAGCAGCAATTCCGGACAGGATTACTATGGCTACACCTTC. Protein: CASSNSGQDYYGYTF.

The rearrangement links TRBV4-1 to TRBJ1-1; D is perhaps TRBD1 (6 bases). The CDR3 is 14 amino acids. The germline V gene encodes CDR1 MGHRA and CDR2 YSYEKL. V gave up 4 bases and J gave up 1 base, with 10 bases separating them. The CDR3 DNA is TGCGCCAGCAGCCGCCACAGGGAGAACACTGAAGCTTTCTTT. This encodes CASSRHRENTEAFF.